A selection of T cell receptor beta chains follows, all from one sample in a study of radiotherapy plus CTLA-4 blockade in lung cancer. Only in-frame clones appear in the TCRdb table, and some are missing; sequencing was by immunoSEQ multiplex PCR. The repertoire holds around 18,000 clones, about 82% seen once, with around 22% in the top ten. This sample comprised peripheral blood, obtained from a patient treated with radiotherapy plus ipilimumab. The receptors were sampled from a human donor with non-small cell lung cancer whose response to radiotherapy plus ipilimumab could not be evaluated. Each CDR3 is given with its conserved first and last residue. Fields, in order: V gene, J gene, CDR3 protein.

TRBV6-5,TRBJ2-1,CASTPAGGRNEQFF
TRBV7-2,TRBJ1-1,CASSEGGRGNTEAFF
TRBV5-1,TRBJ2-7,CASSSGLADYEQYF
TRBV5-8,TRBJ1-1,CASSSGGGNKNTEAFF
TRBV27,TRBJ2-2,CASSLRQGDTGELFF
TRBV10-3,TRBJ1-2,CAISESIRESWHGGYTF
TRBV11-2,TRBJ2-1,CASSDTTLVGFYNEQFF
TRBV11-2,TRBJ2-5,CATAGAGQETQYF
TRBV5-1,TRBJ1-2,CASSLVGTGGGYTF
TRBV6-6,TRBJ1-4,CASRKQVRNEKLFF
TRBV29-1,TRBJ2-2,CSVEDPRGAAGELFF
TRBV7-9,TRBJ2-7,CASSSSGGGEQYF
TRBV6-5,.,CASSYSPSGRSEQYF
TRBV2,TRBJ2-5,CASWGDETQYF
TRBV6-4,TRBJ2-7,CASSVGVQDEQYF
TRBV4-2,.,CASSPQAYREDGEQYF
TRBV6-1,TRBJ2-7,CALKGVSYEQYF
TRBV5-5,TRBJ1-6,CASSFSPRTGVSYNSPLHF
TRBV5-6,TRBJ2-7,CASSFLQGINYEQYF
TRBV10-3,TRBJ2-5,CARILAGEETQYF